This T cell receptor beta chain was recorded in a study of CD8+ T cells in alopecia areata. General observations from the study: Among patients, TCR sharing was less clear than in mice, a difference possibly due in part to HLA diversity in the patient population. Lesional scalp, notably in alopecia totalis/universalis, had clonality above that of normal scalp. Scalp samples also yield sequences of resident alphabeta T cells from normal skin.

To note about this clone: Its antigen is not identified. The DNA is left out, because the CDR3 cannot be placed on it with certainty; the CDR3 is given as TCRdb lists it.

Reverse transcription of extracted RNA yielded cDNA, which provided the sequencing template. The method was immunoSEQ multiplex PCR; TCRdb's version includes in-frame clones alone and lacks a portion of them. The sample consists of about 150,000 clones, approximately 65% of them appearing once. Sorted populations comprised CD4+ and CD8+ T cells obtained from PBMCs. The source of this sequence is a human donor in good health. Source material: CD8+ T cells sorted from blood.

The CDR3 sequence is CASSFGNGELFF. The V call is TRBV13, the J call TRBJ2-2. Germline V gene data show CDR1 as PRHDT and CDR2 as FYEKMQ (reference sequence). The CDR3 adds up to 12 amino acids, both ends counted.